The clone carrying this T cell receptor (beta chain) occurred a few times. The sample comes from a study of blood T cell repertoires in COVID-19. Per the original methods: Amplification with reference gene primers provided the estimates of nucleated cell counts. Only in-frame clones appear in the TCRdb table, and some are missing; sequencing was by immunoSEQ multiplex PCR. V, J and clone size derive from that table, while D and trimming were established from the DNA sequence. Of roughly 59,000 clones in the sample, under 80% were seen once. Germline CDR1 KGHDR, CDR2 SFDVKD. Trimming removed 3 bases from V and 4 bases from J, with 11 bases in between. This CDR3 contains 14 residues.

The specimen was peripheral blood. The rearrangement links TRBV24-1 to TRBJ1-1; D gene uncertain. This TCR was recovered from a human donor in a cohort sampled during active COVID-19. CDR3 nucleotide sequence: TGTGCCACCAGTGATACGACATACCCCACTGAAGCTTTCTTT. Its translation is CATSDTTYPTEAFF.